These T cell receptor beta chains were read from a single sample in a study of blood T cell repertoires in COVID-19. Clones were read by immunoSEQ multiplex PCR, and TCRdb kept only the in-frame ones, dropping some. The sample holds fewer than 250,000 clones; just over 90% are singletons and the top ten take roughly 1.2%. The source material was peripheral blood. These receptors were collected from a man aged 30-40 years with acute or convalescent COVID-19. The CDR3 runs from the conserved cysteine through the conserved F or W. A D gene is named only where the DNA matches it firmly. Clone size is given for some rows only: seen once, a few or many times, or a class if the clone is expanded.

CDR3 DNA	CDR3 protein	V gene	clone size	D gene	J gene
TGTGCCAGCAGTTTAGACGCCAGGTTAGGCTACTTCAGTCCCCAGCATTTT	CASSLDARLGYFSPQHF	TRBV28	-	-	TRBJ1-5
TGTGCCAGCAGCTGGGACAGAAACTCCTACGAGCAGTACTTC	CASSWDRNSYEQYF	TRBV7-9	-	TRBD1	TRBJ2-7
TGTGCCACCCCAAATCTCGGCGGACAGGGATACTACGCGAACACCGGGGAGCTGTTTTTT	CATPNLGGQGYYANTGELFF	TRBV19	-	TRBD1	TRBJ2-2
TGTGCCAGCAGATCGACAGGGAAAGAGACCCAGTACTTC	CASRSTGKETQYF	TRBV12-3/TRBV12-4	once	TRBD1	TRBJ2-5
TGTGCCAGCAGCCGGACAGGGATCACCGAAGCTTTCTTT	CASSRTGITEAFF	TRBV14	-	TRBD1	TRBJ1-1
TGTGCCTGGAGTATCTGGTCCGGTGAAGCTTTCTTT	CAWSIWSGEAFF	TRBV30	-	-	TRBJ1-1
TGTGCCAGCAGCTTATTCCGCGGGGCCGACTCCTACAATGAGCAGTTCTTC	CASSLFRGADSYNEQFF	TRBV11-3	once	-	TRBJ2-1
TGTGCCAGCAGCTTAGCGCTGCAGGGGGTAAATGAAAAACTGTTTTTT	CASSLALQGVNEKLFF	TRBV7-9	-	TRBD1	TRBJ1-4
TGTGCCAGCAGCCGCGGGAGGACCACAGATACGCAGTATTTT	CASSRGRTTDTQYF	TRBV13	-	TRBD2	TRBJ2-3
TGTGCCAGCAGCTTACTGGCGGGGATCTCCTACGAGCAGTACTTC	CASSLLAGISYEQYF	TRBV11-2	-	-	TRBJ2-7
TGTGCCAGCAGTCGGACAGGGCGAAATTCACCCCTCCACTTT	CASSRTGRNSPLHF	TRBV6-5	-	TRBD1	TRBJ1-6
TGTGCCAGCCTAGGGAGGACAGGGGTAGGGAACACTGAAGCTTTCTTT	CASLGRTGVGNTEAFF	TRBV6-6	-	TRBD1	TRBJ1-1
TGTGCCACCAGCAGAGATATCGGCGGCACCTACGAGCAGTACTTC	CATSRDIGGTYEQYF	TRBV15	once	-	TRBJ2-7
TGTGCCAGCTCCATCGACAGGGCGAAATCCGGGGAGCTGTTTTTT	CASSIDRAKSGELFF	TRBV18	few	TRBD1	TRBJ2-2
TGTGCCAGCAGCTTAGTCTCTAGCGGTAACACCGGGGAGCTGTTTTTT	CASSLVSSGNTGELFF	TRBV7-2	-	TRBD2	TRBJ2-2
TGCGCCAGCAGCTTGCCTCGGACTAGCGGGGACAATGAGCAGTTCTTC	CASSLPRTSGDNEQFF	TRBV5-1	-	TRBD2	TRBJ2-1
TGCGCCAGCAGCACGGGACAGGGGTCGTCCGGGGAGCTGTTTTTT	CASSTGQGSSGELFF	TRBV5-1	-	TRBD1	TRBJ2-2
TGTGCCAGCAGACGGGACATGGGGGCCAATCAGCCCCAGCATTTT	CASRRDMGANQPQHF	TRBV6-5	once	-	TRBJ1-5
TGTGCCAGCAGATCCCAGAAGTCGTTGTCCAATGAGCAGTTCTTC	CASRSQKSLSNEQFF	TRBV28	once	-	TRBJ2-1
TGTGCCAGCACGATCTGGACAGGGGTGTTATCTGGGGCCAACGTCCTGACTTTC	CASTIWTGVLSGANVLTF	TRBV5-6	-	TRBD1	TRBJ2-6
TGTGCCAGCACTCCCCTAGCGGGCTCCTACAATGAGCAGTTCTTC	CASTPLAGSYNEQFF	TRBV2	once	TRBD2	TRBJ2-1
TGCAGCGTTAGCAGGGCCAATCGTCCTTCAGGTCAGGACTATGGCTACACCTTC	CSVSRANRPSGQDYGYTF	TRBV29-1	-	-	TRBJ1-2
TGTGCCAGCGGAGGGTTCGCGAACACCGGGGAGCTGTTTTTT	CASGGFANTGELFF	TRBV28	-	-	TRBJ2-2
TGTGCCAGCAGGGGGTTTGGGATCGGGGGCAATCAGCCCCAGCATTTT	CASRGFGIGGNQPQHF	TRBV27	-	-	TRBJ1-5
TGTGCCAGCAGCTTAGTTCTCGGGGATACGCAGTATTTT	CASSLVLGDTQYF	TRBV7-9	-	-	TRBJ2-3